This T cell receptor beta chain was identified in a study of regulatory T cells in long-lasting Graves disease. Turning to the study itself: Graves' patients diagnosed newly had used antithyroid drugs under 3 months.

This clonotype was detected ten times or more. Its antigen remains unidentified. The TCR beta library used iRepertoire HTBI primers with Arm-PCR amplification of CDR3. Using its own MiXCR run on the multiplex PCR reads, TCRdb lists one record per CDR3 protein. The sample has a few hundred thousand distinct CDR3 sequences; around 20% are singletons. Germline CDR1 and CDR2: ENHRY and SYGVKD. V was trimmed by 4 bases and J by 0 bases, leaving 11 bases between them. The CDR3 has 15 amino acids. Time point given: newly diagnosed GD, antithyroid drugs for less than 3 months. From RNA extracted from PBMCs, the TCR library was made. It was by American Thyroid Association guidelines that Graves' disease was diagnosed. Study-wide results and limits: Small numbers of samples may have cut accuracy.

The rearrangement uses TRBV10-3 and TRBJ2-3; D is perhaps TRBD1 or TRBD2 (5 bases each). Sequences were derived from peripheral blood mononuclear cells (PBMCs), sampled at new diagnosis, from a patient treated with antithyroid drugs. The origin of this receptor is a female donor with Graves disease. The DNA of the CDR3 is TGTGCCATCAGTGGGGGGAGCGGAAGCACAGATACGCAGTATTTT. This translates into CAISGGSGSTDTQYF.